A selection of T cell receptor beta chains follows, all from one sample in a study of OX40 agonist ivuxolimab in advanced cancers. Libraries were prepared by immunoSEQ multiplex PCR; TCRdb keeps only in-frame clonotypes and omits some of them. The data show 40,000 to 60,000 clones, 88% seen once. The sequencing used CD4+ or CD8+ T cells sorted from blood, collected in a trial of the OX40 agonist ivuxolimab. The origin of the receptors is an adult with an advanced solid tumor such as melanoma, head and neck, liver or kidney cancer. The CDR3 runs from the conserved cysteine through the conserved F or W. Each record gives: D gene, clone size, V gene, J gene, CDR3 DNA, CDR3 protein. A D gene is named only where the DNA matches it firmly. For some rows the clone size is stated as once, few or many, or as a class when expanded; others skip it.

D gene: TRBD1; clone size: -; V gene: TRBV28; J gene: TRBJ2-7; CDR3 DNA: TGTGCCAGCAGCTCCCCAGGGGGGACAGGGGGGCACGAGCAGTACTTC; CDR3 protein: CASSSPGGTGGHEQYF
D gene: -; clone size: -; V gene: TRBV18; J gene: TRBJ1-2; CDR3 DNA: TGTGCCAGCTCACCAAACGGGGAGTATGGCTACACCTTC; CDR3 protein: CASSPNGEYGYTF
D gene: TRBD1; clone size: -; V gene: TRBV28; J gene: TRBJ1-1; CDR3 DNA: TGTGCCAGCAGTTCCATAGGGACAGGCTCAATGAACACTGAAGCTTTCTTT; CDR3 protein: CASSSIGTGSMNTEAFF
D gene: TRBD2; clone size: -; V gene: TRBV9; J gene: TRBJ2-1; CDR3 DNA: TGTGCCAGCAGCCCCGGACTAGCTATCGGCAATGAGCAGTTCTTC; CDR3 protein: CASSPGLAIGNEQFF
D gene: -; clone size: -; V gene: TRBV7-3; J gene: TRBJ2-3; CDR3 DNA: TGTGCCAGCAGCCTAGGGATGGCAGATACGCAGTATTTT; CDR3 protein: CASSLGMADTQYF
D gene: TRBD1; clone size: -; V gene: TRBV7-2; J gene: TRBJ2-1; CDR3 DNA: TGTGCCAGCAGCCGCGGTCAGGGGGCTCGGGAGCAGTTCTTC; CDR3 protein: CASSRGQGAREQFF
D gene: -; clone size: -; V gene: TRBV5-1; J gene: TRBJ2-7; CDR3 DNA: TGCGCCAGCAGTCGGTCCGGGACCAGAGCCAACGAGCAGTACTTC; CDR3 protein: CASSRSGTRANEQYF
D gene: -; clone size: -; V gene: TRBV9; J gene: TRBJ1-1; CDR3 DNA: TGTGCCAGCAGTCGGGGGTTGAACACTGAAGCTTTCTTT; CDR3 protein: CASSRGLNTEAFF
D gene: -; clone size: few; V gene: TRBV19; J gene: TRBJ2-5; CDR3 DNA: TGTGCCAGTAGTTCTCTTGCGACCCAGTACTTC; CDR3 protein: CASSSLATQYF
D gene: -; clone size: few; V gene: TRBV9; J gene: TRBJ2-1; CDR3 DNA: TGTGCCAGCAGCCAAGTGGGGGCCCATGAGCAGTTCTTC; CDR3 protein: CASSQVGAHEQFF
D gene: TRBD1; clone size: -; V gene: TRBV7-2; J gene: TRBJ2-5; CDR3 DNA: TGTGCCAGCAGCTTAGACAGGGGCTGGGAGACCCAGTACTTC; CDR3 protein: CASSLDRGWETQYF
D gene: TRBD1; clone size: few; V gene: TRBV7-9; J gene: TRBJ1-4; CDR3 DNA: TGTGCCAGCAGGGGGACAGGTGGGACGGAAAAACTGTTTTTT; CDR3 protein: CASRGTGGTEKLFF
D gene: -; clone size: -; V gene: TRBV28; J gene: TRBJ1-3; CDR3 DNA: TGTGCCAGCAGCCTAACAGGGTCTGGAAACACCATATATTTT; CDR3 protein: CASSLTGSGNTIYF
D gene: -; clone size: -; V gene: TRBV6-5; J gene: TRBJ2-7; CDR3 DNA: TGTGCCAGCAGAGATAGGGTTTACGAGCAGTACTTC; CDR3 protein: CASRDRVYEQYF
D gene: -; clone size: -; V gene: TRBV6-5; J gene: TRBJ1-1; CDR3 DNA: TGTGCCAGCAGTTACTCGAGTGGGCAGAGGACTGAAGCTTTCTTT; CDR3 protein: CASSYSSGQRTEAFF
D gene: -; clone size: -; V gene: TRBV7-2; J gene: TRBJ2-7; CDR3 DNA: TGTGCCAGCAGCTTAGCTTTGTTGGGGGTCGCCTACGAGCAGTACTTC; CDR3 protein: CASSLALLGVAYEQYF
D gene: -; clone size: -; V gene: TRBV19; J gene: TRBJ2-2; CDR3 DNA: TGTGCCAGTAGTATCCAGGGGCCCGGGGAGCTGTTTTTT; CDR3 protein: CASSIQGPGELFF
D gene: -; clone size: -; V gene: TRBV6-6; J gene: TRBJ2-7; CDR3 DNA: TGTGCCAGCAGTTACTGGGGGCAGGACGAGCAGTACTTC; CDR3 protein: CASSYWGQDEQYF
D gene: -; clone size: few; V gene: TRBV6-5; J gene: TRBJ2-3; CDR3 DNA: TGTGCCAGCAGTGACACAGATACGCAGTATTTT; CDR3 protein: CASSDTDTQYF
D gene: -; clone size: -; V gene: TRBV11-2; J gene: TRBJ1-1; CDR3 DNA: TGTGCCAGCAGCTTTCCAGGGAACACTGAAGCTTTCTTT; CDR3 protein: CASSFPGNTEAFF
D gene: -; clone size: -; V gene: TRBV30; J gene: TRBJ1-5; CDR3 DNA: TGTGCCTGGACAACCGGCAACAATCAGCCCCAGCATTTT; CDR3 protein: CAWTTGNNQPQHF
D gene: -; clone size: few; V gene: TRBV7-9; J gene: TRBJ1-6; CDR3 DNA: TGTGCCAGCTCCCCGGGGACCTCCTTGATACCCCTCCACTTT; CDR3 protein: CASSPGTSLIPLHF
D gene: -; clone size: -; V gene: TRBV30; J gene: TRBJ1-1; CDR3 DNA: TGTGCCTGGGGGGCTTGGGGGAACACTGAAGCTTTCTTT; CDR3 protein: CAWGAWGNTEAFF
D gene: -; clone size: -; V gene: TRBV27; J gene: TRBJ1-2; CDR3 DNA: TGTGCCAGCAAGCCGGTGGGGGCGCTCGGCTACACCTTC; CDR3 protein: CASKPVGALGYTF
D gene: -; clone size: -; V gene: TRBV25-1; J gene: TRBJ2-3; CDR3 DNA: TGTGCCAGCAGTGTCGTTGATACGCAGTATTTT; CDR3 protein: CASSVVDTQYF
D gene: TRBD1; clone size: -; V gene: TRBV25-1; J gene: TRBJ2-1; CDR3 DNA: TGTGCCAGCAGTGAACGTCCCGGACAGGGACCAAACAATGAGCAGTTCTTC; CDR3 protein: CASSERPGQGPNNEQFF
D gene: -; clone size: -; V gene: TRBV28; J gene: TRBJ1-2; CDR3 DNA: TGTGCCAGCAGCCCATTGTCGGGGTTCTATGGCTACACCTTC; CDR3 protein: CASSPLSGFYGYTF
D gene: -; clone size: -; V gene: TRBV7-9; J gene: TRBJ2-5; CDR3 DNA: TGTGCCAGCAGCCCGCGCCGGACAGAGCAAGAGACCCAGTACTTC; CDR3 protein: CASSPRRTEQETQYF
D gene: -; clone size: -; V gene: TRBV9; J gene: TRBJ1-2; CDR3 DNA: TGTGCCAGCAGCGATAACAGAGCTAACTATGGCTACACCTTC; CDR3 protein: CASSDNRANYGYTF
D gene: -; clone size: -; V gene: TRBV11-2; J gene: TRBJ1-1; CDR3 DNA: TGTGCCAGCAGCCTATCAGGGACCGGTAGGAGCACTGAAGCTTTCTTT; CDR3 protein: CASSLSGTGRSTEAFF
D gene: -; clone size: -; V gene: TRBV28; J gene: TRBJ2-3; CDR3 DNA: TGTGCCAGCAGTCCTTACACAGATACGCAGTATTTT; CDR3 protein: CASSPYTDTQYF
D gene: -; clone size: few; V gene: TRBV11-2; J gene: TRBJ2-3; CDR3 DNA: TGTGCCAGCAGCTTAATCTCCGAGCGTGGGGATACGCAGTATTTT; CDR3 protein: CASSLISERGDTQYF
D gene: -; clone size: -; V gene: TRBV11-2; J gene: TRBJ2-1; CDR3 DNA: TGTGCCAGCAGCCTGGGGGGAAACAGGTTGAATGAGCAGTTCTTC; CDR3 protein: CASSLGGNRLNEQFF
D gene: TRBD1; clone size: -; V gene: TRBV28; J gene: TRBJ2-3; CDR3 DNA: TGTGCCAGCAGTCGGGGACAGGGGGCTTCACGAGATACGCAGTATTTT; CDR3 protein: CASSRGQGASRDTQYF
D gene: -; clone size: -; V gene: TRBV28; J gene: TRBJ2-7; CDR3 DNA: TGTGCCAGCAGCCTGGGGGGTACCTACGAGCAGTACTTC; CDR3 protein: CASSLGGTYEQYF
D gene: TRBD1; clone size: -; V gene: TRBV28; J gene: TRBJ2-1; CDR3 DNA: TGTGCCAGCAGTACATTAAAGACAGGGAACAATGAGCAGTTCTTC; CDR3 protein: CASSTLKTGNNEQFF
D gene: -; clone size: -; V gene: TRBV28; J gene: TRBJ1-4; CDR3 DNA: TGTGCCAGCAGTCTATGGGAGGGGAATGATGAAAAACTGTTTTTT; CDR3 protein: CASSLWEGNDEKLFF
D gene: -; clone size: -; V gene: TRBV18; J gene: TRBJ1-1; CDR3 DNA: TGTGCCAGCTCACCCGGGTCCTACACTGAAGCTTTCTTT; CDR3 protein: CASSPGSYTEAFF
D gene: TRBD1; clone size: once; V gene: TRBV7-2; J gene: TRBJ1-2; CDR3 DNA: TGTGCCAGCAGCGCTAGGACAGGGAACTATGGCTACACCTTC; CDR3 protein: CASSARTGNYGYTF
D gene: -; clone size: -; V gene: TRBV7-2; J gene: TRBJ1-1; CDR3 DNA: TGTGCCAGCAGCCCCCGCCGGCAGAACACTGAAGCTTTCTTT; CDR3 protein: CASSPRRQNTEAFF
D gene: -; clone size: -; V gene: TRBV19; J gene: TRBJ2-3; CDR3 DNA: TGTGCCAGTAGTCTGGGACTTTCAGATACGCAGTATTTT; CDR3 protein: CASSLGLSDTQYF
D gene: -; clone size: -; V gene: TRBV28; J gene: TRBJ2-7; CDR3 DNA: TGTGCCAGCAGTTCCAGACAATTAGGCTCCTACGAGCAGTACTTC; CDR3 protein: CASSSRQLGSYEQYF
D gene: TRBD1; clone size: -; V gene: TRBV19; J gene: TRBJ1-5; CDR3 DNA: TGTGCCAGTAGTAGACCTGGGGGACAGGCCAATCAGCCCCAGCATTTT; CDR3 protein: CASSRPGGQANQPQHF
D gene: -; clone size: -; V gene: TRBV28; J gene: TRBJ1-1; CDR3 DNA: TGTGCCAGCAGTTCTGGGAACCGCCCTGAAGCTTTCTTT; CDR3 protein: CASSSGNRPEAFF
D gene: -; clone size: -; V gene: TRBV29-1; J gene: TRBJ1-1; CDR3 DNA: TGCAGCGTTGAAGTCGTTGGGGAGGTCACTGAAGCTTTCTTT; CDR3 protein: CSVEVVGEVTEAFF
D gene: -; clone size: -; V gene: TRBV9; J gene: TRBJ2-2; CDR3 DNA: TGTGCCAGCAGCGTAGGAGTTGGGCAGGCGATTGACACCGGGGAGCTGTTTTTT; CDR3 protein: CASSVGVGQAIDTGELFF
D gene: -; clone size: -; V gene: TRBV9; J gene: TRBJ1-5; CDR3 DNA: TGTGCCAGCAGCGCCGGGACGGATAGCAATCAGCCCCAGCATTTT; CDR3 protein: CASSAGTDSNQPQHF
D gene: TRBD2; clone size: -; V gene: TRBV28; J gene: TRBJ2-4; CDR3 DNA: TGTGCCAGCAGTTTTTACGGTAGCGGGAGGTCCGTAGACATTCAGTACTTC; CDR3 protein: CASSFYGSGRSVDIQYF
D gene: -; clone size: -; V gene: TRBV5-1; J gene: TRBJ2-3; CDR3 DNA: TGCGCCAGCAGCCCCGGGACGGAGAGTTCTGGCACAGATACGCAGTATTTT; CDR3 protein: CASSPGTESSGTDTQYF
D gene: TRBD1; clone size: -; V gene: TRBV6-5; J gene: TRBJ1-1; CDR3 DNA: TGTGCCAGCAGTTACGGGACAGCGAACACTGAAGCTTTCTTT; CDR3 protein: CASSYGTANTEAFF
D gene: -; clone size: once; V gene: TRBV6-4; J gene: TRBJ1-6; CDR3 DNA: TGTGCCAGCAGTGACAGGGGCTCCAATAATTCACCCCTCCACTTT; CDR3 protein: CASSDRGSNNSPLHF
D gene: -; clone size: -; V gene: TRBV25-1; J gene: TRBJ1-5; CDR3 DNA: TGTGCCAGCAGTGAACAGGGGTTTAACCAGCCCCAGCATTTT; CDR3 protein: CASSEQGFNQPQHF
D gene: -; clone size: -; V gene: TRBV18; J gene: TRBJ2-1; CDR3 DNA: TGTGCCAGCTCACCAACCGGTATCAACGGGGAGCAGTTCTTC; CDR3 protein: CASSPTGINGEQFF
D gene: -; clone size: -; V gene: TRBV28; J gene: TRBJ1-3; CDR3 DNA: TGTGCCAGCAGTATTAGGGGGATGCCTGGAAACACCATATATTTT; CDR3 protein: CASSIRGMPGNTIYF
D gene: -; clone size: -; V gene: TRBV23-1; J gene: TRBJ2-3; CDR3 DNA: TGCGCCAGCAGTGGCAATAGCCTTGCCCCAGATACGCAGTATTTT; CDR3 protein: CASSGNSLAPDTQYF
D gene: -; clone size: -; V gene: TRBV18; J gene: TRBJ2-6; CDR3 DNA: TGTGCCAGCTCACCGGTCCAGGGGGGGACGCTTGGGGCCAACGTCCTGACTTTC; CDR3 protein: CASSPVQGGTLGANVLTF
D gene: TRBD1; clone size: -; V gene: TRBV5-4; J gene: TRBJ2-1; CDR3 DNA: TGTGCCAGCAGCTTGGGACAGGGGGGATACAATGAGCAGTTCTTC; CDR3 protein: CASSLGQGGYNEQFF
D gene: TRBD1; clone size: -; V gene: TRBV30; J gene: TRBJ2-7; CDR3 DNA: TGTGCCTGGAGTGTACTGGGACAGGGGGTAGGGGAGCAGTACTTC; CDR3 protein: CAWSVLGQGVGEQYF
D gene: TRBD1; clone size: -; V gene: TRBV25-1; J gene: TRBJ2-7; CDR3 DNA: TGTGCCAGCACAGGACAGGGGGCTCACGAGCAGTACTTC; CDR3 protein: CASTGQGAHEQYF